This T cell receptor beta chain was observed in a study of monozygotic twins with cystic fibrosis. Findings and caveats of the study: Monozygotic CF twin pairs shared significantly more nucleotide-identical clonotypes than unrelated CF individuals did.

This clone showed up just once. Its antigen is currently unknown. Sequenced by immunoSEQ multiplex PCR; TCRdb stores in-frame clones only, minus some. Seen here are 30,000 to 40,000 clones, 66% observed once, and the top ten hold approximately 0.79%. Source material: blood. The receptor comes from a girl aged 5 to 17 with cystic fibrosis.

The DNA for the CDR3 is TGTGCCAGGTCCGGGACTAGCGGGAGCGATGAGCAGTTCTTC. It translates to CARSGTSGSDEQFF. The chain uses TRBV2 and TRBJ2-1, with TRBD2 identical over 14 bases. The CDR3 is 14 residues long. The germline gives CDR1 SNHLY, CDR2 FYNNEI. V shed 9 bases and J 8 bases; nucleotides not matched to a gene: 6.